This TCR beta chain was profiled in a study of cytomegalovirus exposure and HLA in healthy donors. Looking at the study overall: Unique TCRs from HLA-typed donors, about 85 million of them, were held in an early data release.

On this clone itself: The antigen is not known.

Findings and caveats of the study: Accurate prediction of HLA-A and HLA-B alleles (for most subjects) was reportedly achieved from TCR beta sequences. The study found most TCR sequences rare, yet found some public TCRs in many donors.

Germline V gives CDR1 LNHDA, CDR2 SQIVND (reference sequence). V was clipped by 3 bases and J by 5 bases, with 10 bases between them. This CDR3 spans 14 amino acids. Researchers ran the PCR with 60 Vbeta and 13 Jbeta primers. Libraries were prepared by immunoSEQ multiplex PCR; TCRdb keeps only in-frame clonotypes and omits some of them. The sample holds around 150,000 clones, around 83% seen once. V is TRBV19 and J is TRBJ2-2; D is perhaps TRBD1 (5 bases). The sequencing sample was made of PBMCs. The receptor was derived from a man aged 18 to 29 in good health and CMV-seropositive. The CDR3 nucleotides are TGTGCCAGTAGTATTACTCAGGGAACCGGGGAGCTGTTTTTT. This encodes CASSITQGTGELFF.